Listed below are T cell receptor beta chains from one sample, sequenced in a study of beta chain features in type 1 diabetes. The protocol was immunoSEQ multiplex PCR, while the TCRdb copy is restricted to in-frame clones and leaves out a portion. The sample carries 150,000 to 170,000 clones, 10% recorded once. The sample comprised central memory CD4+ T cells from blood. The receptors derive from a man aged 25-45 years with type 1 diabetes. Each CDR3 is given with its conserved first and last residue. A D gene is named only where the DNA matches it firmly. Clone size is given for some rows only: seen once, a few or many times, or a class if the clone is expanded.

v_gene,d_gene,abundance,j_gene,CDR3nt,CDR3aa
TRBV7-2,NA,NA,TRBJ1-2,TGTGCCAGCAGCTTAGCGAGGGACTATGGCTACACCTTC,CASSLARDYGYTF
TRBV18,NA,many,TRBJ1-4,TGTGCCAGCTCACCACACCGTATGGGGCCAACTAATGAAAAACTGTTTTTT,CASSPHRMGPTNEKLFF
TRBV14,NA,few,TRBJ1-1,TGTGCCAGCCGAGGACAGCCCCACACTGAAGCTTTCTTT,CASRGQPHTEAFF
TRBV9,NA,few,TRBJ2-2,TGTGCCAGCAGCGTAGTTGCTAGCAGAACCGGGGAGCTGTTTTTT,CASSVVASRTGELFF
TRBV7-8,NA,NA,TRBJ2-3,TGTGCCAGCAGCTTAGTAGCCGGCGGGACGGTAGATACGCAGTATTTT,CASSLVAGGTVDTQYF
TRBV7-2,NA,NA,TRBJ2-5,TGTGCCAGCAGCTTACGCGGGACCCAAGAGACCCAGTACTTC,CASSLRGTQETQYF
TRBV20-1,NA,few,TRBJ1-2,TGCAGAACAGCTAACTATGGCTACACCTTC,CRTANYGYTF
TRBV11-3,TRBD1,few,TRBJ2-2,TGTGCCAGCAGCACGGGACAGGGGGACACCGGGGAGCTGTTTTTT,CASSTGQGDTGELFF
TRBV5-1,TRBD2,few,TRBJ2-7,TGCGCCAGCAGCCCCGGGACTAGCGGGTGGAGTTCCTACGAGCAGTACTTC,CASSPGTSGWSSYEQYF
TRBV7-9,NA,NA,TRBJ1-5,TGTGCCAGCAGCTCAGGACAGAGTAATAGCAATCAGCCCCAGCATTTT,CASSSGQSNSNQPQHF
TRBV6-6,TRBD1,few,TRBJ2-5,TGTGCCAGCAGTCCCGGGCTAGGGACAGGAGAAGAGACCCAGTACTTC,CASSPGLGTGEETQYF
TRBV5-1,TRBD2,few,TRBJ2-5,TGCGCCAGCAGCTTGTCGACTAGCAGCGAGACCCAGTACTTC,CASSLSTSSETQYF
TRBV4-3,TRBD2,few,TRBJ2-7,TGCGCCAGCAGCCCAACTAGCGGGAGGACCTACGAGCAGTACTTC,CASSPTSGRTYEQYF
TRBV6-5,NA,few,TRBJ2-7,TGTGCCAGCTCATTCAGGGAAGGAACCTACGAGCAGTACTTC,CASSFREGTYEQYF
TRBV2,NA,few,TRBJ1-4,TGTGCCAGCAGTGAACAGGGGCCTAATGAAAAACTGTTTTTT,CASSEQGPNEKLFF
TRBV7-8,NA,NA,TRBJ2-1,TGTGCCGCTGGCGGAAGTTACAATGAGCAGTTCTTC,CAAGGSYNEQFF
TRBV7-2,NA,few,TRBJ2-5,TGTGCCAGCAGCGCCACCCGAGCGACCCAGTACTTC,CASSATRATQYF
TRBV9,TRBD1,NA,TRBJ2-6,TGTGCCAGCACAAGGACAGGCTCTGGGGCCAACGTCCTGACTTTC,CASTRTGSGANVLTF
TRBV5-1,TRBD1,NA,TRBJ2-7,TGCGCCAGCAGCTCACGGGACAGGGGAGCAGGCGAGCAGTACTTC,CASSSRDRGAGEQYF
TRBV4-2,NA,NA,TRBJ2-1,TGTGCCAGCAGCCCCAATAGCGGAAACTCCTACAATGAGCAGTTCTTC,CASSPNSGNSYNEQFF
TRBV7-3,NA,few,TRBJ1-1,TGTGCCAGCAGCTTACAGATGAACACTGAAGCTTTCTTT,CASSLQMNTEAFF
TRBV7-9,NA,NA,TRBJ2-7,TGTGCCAGCAGCCCGGAGGGAGGGGGGCAGTACTTC,CASSPEGGGQYF
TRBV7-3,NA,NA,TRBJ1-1,TGTGCCAGCAGCGCCGAGGGTAGCACTGAAGCTTTCTTT,CASSAEGSTEAFF
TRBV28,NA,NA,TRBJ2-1,TGTGCCAGCAGTTTTACCCTAAATGAGCAGTTCTTC,CASSFTLNEQFF
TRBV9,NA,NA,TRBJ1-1,TGTGCCAGCAGCGCGGACCCAAGGGGGACTGAAGCTTTCTTT,CASSADPRGTEAFF
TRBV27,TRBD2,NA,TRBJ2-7,TGTGCCAGCAGTTTACGCGGGAGAGCCTACGAGCAGTACTTC,CASSLRGRAYEQYF
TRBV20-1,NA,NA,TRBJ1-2,TGCAGTTACGGACAGAATTATGGCTACACCTTC,CSYGQNYGYTF
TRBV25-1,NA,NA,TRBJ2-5,TGTGCCAGCAGTGAATGGGAGGTGAAGACCCAGTACTTC,CASSEWEVKTQYF
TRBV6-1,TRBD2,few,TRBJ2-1,TGTGCCAGCAGTTTCGGGAGGTCCTACAATGAGCAGTTCTTC,CASSFGRSYNEQFF
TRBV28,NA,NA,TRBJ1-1,TGTGCCAGCAGCCGCCAAACCGCAGGGGTAGAAGCTTTCTTT,CASSRQTAGVEAFF
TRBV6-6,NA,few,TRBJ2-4,TGTGCCAGCAGATTTACGACCGGGACTTTGATTCAGTACTTC,CASRFTTGTLIQYF
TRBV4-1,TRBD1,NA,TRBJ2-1,TGCGCCAGCAGCCAAGAATTTATCGGGGACAGGCAGTTCTTC,CASSQEFIGDRQFF
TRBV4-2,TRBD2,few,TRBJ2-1,TGTGCCAGCAGCCAAGTATACCTAGCGGGACTTAATGAGCAGTTCTTC,CASSQVYLAGLNEQFF
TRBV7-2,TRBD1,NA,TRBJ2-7,TGTGCCAGCAGCTTATACTCCGGGACAGGGTCCCCCTACGAGCAGTACTTC,CASSLYSGTGSPYEQYF
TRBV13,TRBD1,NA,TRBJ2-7,TGTGCCAGCAGCACCACACAGGGGTTCTACTCCTACGAGCAGTACTTC,CASSTTQGFYSYEQYF
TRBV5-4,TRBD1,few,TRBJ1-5,TGTGCCAGCAGCCCACGACAGGGATGGAATCAGCCCCAGCATTTT,CASSPRQGWNQPQHF
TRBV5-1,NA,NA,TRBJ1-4,TGCGCCAGCAGCTCTCAGGGAGGCGCTAATGAAAAACTGTTTTTT,CASSSQGGANEKLFF
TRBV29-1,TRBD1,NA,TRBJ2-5,TGCAGCACGGACAGGGGGCATCAAGAGACCCAGTACTTC,CSTDRGHQETQYF
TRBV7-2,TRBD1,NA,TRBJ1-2,TGTGCCAGCAGCCCTGGACAGGGCAATGGCTACACCTTC,CASSPGQGNGYTF
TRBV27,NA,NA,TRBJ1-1,TGTGCCAGCAGTTTTGTCCGGGAGGATGAAGCTTTCTTT,CASSFVREDEAFF
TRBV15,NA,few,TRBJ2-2,TGTGCCACCAGCAGAGTACTTTCGGCCGGGGAGCTGTTTTTT,CATSRVLSAGELFF
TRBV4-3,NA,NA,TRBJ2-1,TGCGCCAGCAGCCAAGCCAGCGGTGGACCGAACTCCTACAATGAGCAGTTCTTC,CASSQASGGPNSYNEQFF
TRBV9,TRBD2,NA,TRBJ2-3,TGTGCCAGCAGCGGTTTTAGCGGGACGAGCACAGATACGCAGTATTTT,CASSGFSGTSTDTQYF
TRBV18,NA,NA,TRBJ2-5,TGTGCCAGCTCACCTAGATCGGGAGAGGGTTCGGAGACCCAGTACTTC,CASSPRSGEGSETQYF
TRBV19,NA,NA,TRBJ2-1,TGTGCCAGTAGGGACATCCCATACAATGAGCAGTTCTTC,CASRDIPYNEQFF
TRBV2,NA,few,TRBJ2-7,TGTGCCAGCAGTGAAACTAGAAACGAGCAGTACTTC,CASSETRNEQYF
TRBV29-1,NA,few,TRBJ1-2,TGCAGCGTTGAAGGGGAGGACGGCTACACCTTC,CSVEGEDGYTF
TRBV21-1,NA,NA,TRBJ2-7,TGTGCCAGCAGCAAGGGGAAGCGGGAGTTGGCCTACGAGCAGTACTTC,CASSKGKRELAYEQYF